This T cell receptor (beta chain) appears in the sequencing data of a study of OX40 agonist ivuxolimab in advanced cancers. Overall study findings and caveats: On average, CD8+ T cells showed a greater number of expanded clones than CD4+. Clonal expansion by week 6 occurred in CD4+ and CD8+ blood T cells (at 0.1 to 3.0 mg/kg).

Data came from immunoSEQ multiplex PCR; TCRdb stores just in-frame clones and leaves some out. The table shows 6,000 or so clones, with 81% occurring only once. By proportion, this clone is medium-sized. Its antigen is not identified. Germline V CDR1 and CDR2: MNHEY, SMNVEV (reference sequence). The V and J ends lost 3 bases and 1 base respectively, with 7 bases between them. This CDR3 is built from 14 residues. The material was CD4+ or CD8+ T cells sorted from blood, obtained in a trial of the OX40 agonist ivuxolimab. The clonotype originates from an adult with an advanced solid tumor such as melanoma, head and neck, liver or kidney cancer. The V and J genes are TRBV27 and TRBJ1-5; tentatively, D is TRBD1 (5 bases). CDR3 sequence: CASSFGGSNQPQHF. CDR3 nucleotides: TGTGCCAGCAGTTTTGGGGGGAGCAATCAGCCCCAGCATTTT.